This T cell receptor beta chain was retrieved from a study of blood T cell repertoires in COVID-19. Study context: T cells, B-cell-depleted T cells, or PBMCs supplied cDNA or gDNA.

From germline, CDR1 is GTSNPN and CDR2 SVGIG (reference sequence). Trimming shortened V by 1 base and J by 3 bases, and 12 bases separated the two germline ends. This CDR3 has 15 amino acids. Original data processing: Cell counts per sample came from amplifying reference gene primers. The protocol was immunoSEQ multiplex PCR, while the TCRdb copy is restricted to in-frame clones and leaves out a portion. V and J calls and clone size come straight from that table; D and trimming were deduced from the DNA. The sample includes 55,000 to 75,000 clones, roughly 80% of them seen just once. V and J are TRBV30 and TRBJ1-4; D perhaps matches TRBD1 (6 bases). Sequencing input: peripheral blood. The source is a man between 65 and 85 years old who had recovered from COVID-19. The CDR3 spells CAWSGTGRPNEKLFF. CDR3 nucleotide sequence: TGTGCCTGGAGTGGCACAGGGCGTCCTAATGAAAAACTGTTTTTT.